The T cell receptor beta chain under discussion was sequenced for a study of cytotoxic CD8 clonotypes in ibrutinib-treated CLL. The CDR3 is 15 amino acids. Per the germline V gene, CDR1 is MDHEN and CDR2 is SYDVKM. J lost 4 bases, V lost 2 bases, and 3 bases had no gene match. Data came from immunoSEQ multiplex PCR; TCRdb stores just in-frame clones and leaves some out. The sample has 150,000 or so clones, over 75% seen once. This specimen was PBMCs, taken at disease progression, from a patient treated with ibrutinib. The sequence derives from a human donor with chronic lymphocytic leukemia. This sequence joins TRBV28 and TRBJ2-7, with 12 bases identical to TRBD2. The CDR3 is CASSLRLAGDYEQYF. DNA for the CDR3: TGTGCCAGCAGTTTAAGACTAGCGGGAGATTACGAGCAGTACTTC.